The present T cell receptor beta chain was sequenced within a study of cytomegalovirus exposure and HLA in healthy donors. Notes on this clone: Its antigen is still unknown.

The assay was immunoSEQ multiplex PCR, and TCRdb's table has in-frame clones only and misses some. The sample lists 110,000 to 150,000 clones; approximately 94% were seen once. Germline V gene data show CDR1 as SGHTA and CDR2 as FQGTGA. This CDR3 has 13 residues. J lost 5 bases, V lost 3 bases, and 1 base had no gene match. Overall study results and limits: Three CMV-associated chains were confirmed in vitro to be specific for CMV antigens.

Sequencing input: PBMCs. The rearrangement links TRBV7-3 to TRBJ2-1, with 7 bases that match TRBD1. This receptor was taken from a man aged 18 to 30 in good health and CMV-seropositive. The CDR3 reads CASSLGQNNEQFF. CDR3 bases: TGTGCCAGCAGCTTGGGACAGAACAATGAGCAGTTCTTC.